This T cell receptor beta chain was sequenced in a study of T cell repertoires in cytomegalovirus infection. MiXCR was run by TCRdb on the reads, yielding one entry per CDR3 protein. The sample has around 250,000 distinct CDR3 sequences, over 15% seen once. V shed 5 bases and J shed 0 bases, with 17 bases lying between them. The V gene's germline CDR1 is LNHDA and CDR2 SQIVND (reference sequence). The CDR3 totals 17 residues. This sequence was found in a human donor in good health (CMV status not recorded). Some clones in this sample may be carry-over from other donors' samples. Source material: CD8+ T cells from PBMCs. This chain connects TRBV19 to TRBJ2-1; D remains unclear. The CDR3 spells CASSPRSLVGSYNEQFF. CDR3 bases: TGTGCCAGTAGTCCCCGCTCCCTAGTGGGCTCCTACAATGAGCAGTTCTTC.